These 10 T cell receptor beta chains came from one sample sequenced in a study of CD8 T cell repertoires and HIV-1 epitope variants. TCRdb's table, derived via immunoSEQ multiplex PCR, lists solely in-frame clones and lacks some. The table includes several thousand clones, 50% to 75% detected once. Their target antigens are unknown. Specimen: cultured CD8+ T cells derived from PBMCs. These receptors all come from a male donor with HIV.

This chain joins TRBV5-4 and TRBJ2-5; D remains ambiguous. The CDR3 consists of 15 residues. The V end was cut by 4 bases, the J end by 1 base, with 14 bases between. Germline assignment: CDR1 SGHNT and CDR2 YYREEE (reference sequence). For the CDR3, the DNA is TGTGCCAGCAGCCCGTCATGGGTGTCCCAAGAGACCCAGTACTTC. Translated: CASSPSWVSQETQYF.

By its share, this clone is medium-sized. The V call is TRBV9, the J call TRBJ1-4; 7 bases are shared with TRBD1. Trimming cost V 4 bases and J 3 bases; bases outside gene matches: 6. This CDR3 contains 15 residues. Germline V CDR1 and CDR2: SGDLS, YYNGEE. The CDR3 coding sequence is TGTGCCAGCAGCCCAAGGGACAGTTCTAATGAAAAACTGTTTTTT. It yields the protein CASSPRDSSNEKLFF.

This clone was counted a few times. The chain uses TRBV7-9 and TRBJ2-5; TRBD2 agrees at 7 bases. Germline CDR1 and CDR2: SEHNR and FQNEAQ (reference sequence). The CDR3 contains 13 residues. Losses at the gene ends were 7 bases for V and 1 base for J; bases not matched to a gene: 3. For the CDR3, the DNA is TGTGCCAGCACCTCTAGCGGCCAAGAGACCCAGTACTTC. It is translated as CASTSSGQETQYF.

This clone came up a few times. V is TRBV7-7 and J is TRBJ2-7; the D gene is possibly TRBD1 (6 bases). Between the trimmed V and J ends, which lost 5 bases and 1 base, there was a span of 9 bases. The CDR3 runs 13 residues. The germline gives CDR1 SSHAT, CDR2 FNYEAQ (reference sequence). CDR3 loop: CASSPDSSYEQYF. CDR3 nucleotides: TGTGCCAGCAGCCCGGACAGTTCCTACGAGCAGTACTTC.

Concerning this clone itself: Additional DNA sequences in this sample encode the identical CDR3. The chain has TRBV5-1 and TRBJ2-7; 7 positions match TRBD2. Looked up from germline, CDR1 is SGHRS and CDR2 is YFSETQ. Trimming at V came to 0 bases and at J to 1 base, leaving 1 base not matched to a gene. CDR3 length equals 14 residues. The chain's CDR3 is CASSLAGGSYEQYF. As DNA, the CDR3 is TGCGCCAGCAGCTTGGCGGGGGGATCCTACGAGCAGTACTTC.

This clone was counted a single time. The J gene is TRBJ2-3, the V gene TRBV7-2; 10 bases are a match to TRBD1. The CDR3 has 15 amino acids. The germline CDR1 and CDR2 sequences are SGHTA and FQGNSA. Trimming cost V 4 bases and J 1 base; bases outside gene matches: 2. The DNA of the CDR3 is TGTGCCAGCAGCTCCGGGACAGGGGGCACAGATACGCAGTATTTT. Translated, it gives CASSSGTGGTDTQYF.

The chain has TRBV11-3 and TRBJ2-5, with D unclear. CDR3 length: 13 amino acids. V lost 4 bases, J lost 5 bases, and 11 bases lay in between. Germline lookup yields CDR1 SGHNT and CDR2 YENEEA. The CDR3 reads CASSSSSYETQYF. The DNA of the CDR3 is TGTGCCAGCAGCTCTTCCTCTTACGAGACCCAGTACTTC.

This clone is classed as medium-sized. The genes are TRBV7-3 and TRBJ1-5; D call uncertain. V gave up 1 base and J gave up 2 bases, with 12 bases separating them. This CDR3 is built from 16 residues. The germline CDR1 and CDR2 sequences are SGHTA and FQGTGA. The CDR3 bases are TGTGCCAGCAGCTTAAATGGAGGGTTGCGCAATCAGCCCCAGCATTTT. Encoded protein: CASSLNGGLRNQPQHF.

The chain carries TRBV19 and TRBJ2-5, with TRBD1 identical over 10 bases. Germline V lookup: CDR1 LNHDA, CDR2 SQIVND (reference sequence). This CDR3 has 14 amino acids. V shed 7 bases and J 5 bases; nucleotides not matched to a gene: 7. Here the CDR3 reads CASTLRQGAETQYF. Here the CDR3 DNA reads TGTGCCAGTACCCTTAGACAGGGGGCGGAGACCCAGTACTTC.

This chain connects TRBV5-1 to TRBJ2-7; the match to TRBD1 covers 7 bases. CDR1 is SGHRS, CDR2 YFSETQ, per germline. The ends lost 3 bases at V and 1 base at J; junction bases unmatched: 1. The CDR3 is made up of 13 amino acids. CDR3 DNA sequence: TGCGCCAGCAGCTGGGGACAGTCCTACGAGCAGTACTTC. Translating gives CASSWGQSYEQYF.